This section outlines one TCR beta chain sequence together with its context. Its target is not known. Libraries were prepared by immunoSEQ multiplex PCR; TCRdb keeps only in-frame clonotypes and omits some of them. The sample includes about 33,000 clones, about 91% of them seen just once. The data were obtained in a study of T cells in tuberculosis. The study, taken as a whole, reports: Shorter CDR3-alpha in active tuberculosis partly drove smaller distances.

Indicated time point: new active TB diagnosis, blood taken before or within 7 days of starting treatment. Confirmation came from sputum smear and/or culture positivity for M. tuberculosis. This CDR3 has 15 amino acids. J was trimmed by 1 base and V by 8 bases; bases with no gene match: 6. Germline V gives CDR1 LNHDA, CDR2 SQIVND (reference sequence). The genes are TRBV19 and TRBJ2-3, with TRBD2 identical over 10 bases. The clonotype comes from an adult with tuberculosis. Some clones in this sample may be carry-over from other donors' samples. Sequencing used PBMCs, obtained at tuberculosis diagnosis. The chain's CDR3 is CASGWTSGGTDTQYF. CDR3 bases: TGTGCCAGTGGATGGACTAGCGGCGGCACAGATACGCAGTATTTT. Full variable domain (missing parts from reference TRBV19 and TRBJ2-3): DGGITQSPKYLFRKEGQNVTLSCEQNLNHDAMYWYRQDPGQGLRLIYYSQIVNDFQKGDIAEGYSVSREKKESFPLTVTSAQKNPTAFYLCASGWTSGGTDTQYFGPGTRLTVL.